This passage covers 14 T cell receptor beta chains from one sample sequenced in a study of OX40 agonist ivuxolimab in advanced cancers. The assay was immunoSEQ multiplex PCR, and TCRdb's table has in-frame clones only and misses some. The table includes 75,000 to 90,000 clones, around 90% detected once. The specimen comprised CD4+ or CD8+ T cells sorted from blood, sampled in a trial of the OX40 agonist ivuxolimab. The receptors originated from an adult with an advanced solid tumor such as melanoma, head and neck, liver or kidney cancer.

The chain employs TRBV5-1 and TRBJ2-1; 8 bases map to TRBD2. The CDR3 is 16 amino acids. In germline, CDR1 is SGHRS, CDR2 YFSETQ. With V trimmed by 1 base and J by 3 bases, 6 bases remained unmatched. CDR3: CASSLPLAGFYNEQFF. CDR3 sequence (DNA): TGCGCCAGCAGCTTGCCTCTAGCGGGTTTCTACAATGAGCAGTTCTTC.

The genes are TRBV20-1 and TRBJ2-3; possibly TRBD1 for D (6 bases). This CDR3 comprises 11 residues. Germline V gene data show CDR1 as DFQATT and CDR2 as SNEGSKA (reference sequence). Trimming cost V 2 bases and J 11 bases, with 11 bases left between them. In nucleotides, the CDR3 is TGCAGTGCTAGAAAGGGGGAAGGGCAGTATTTT. It translates to CSARKGEGQYF.

The rearrangement uses TRBV27 and TRBJ2-7; D call uncertain. Trimming shortened V by 10 bases and J by 7 bases, and 14 bases separated the two germline ends. Germline V gene lookup returns CDR1 MNHEY and CDR2 SMNVEV (reference sequence). The CDR3 is 11 amino acids. CDR3 sequence (DNA): TGTGCCACCTACTACAAAGGGGAGCAGTACTTC. Its protein product is CATYYKGEQYF.

The chain combines TRBV16 with TRBJ2-1; unclear D gene. This CDR3 region has 13 residues. In germline, CDR1 is KGHSY, CDR2 FQNENV. Trimming removed 3 bases at V and 6 bases at J, with 9 bases between. The DNA for the CDR3 is TGTGCCAGCAGCCACTTTTCGCTCAATGAGCAGTTCTTC. Translated: CASSHFSLNEQFF.

The chain couples TRBV27 to TRBJ1-1; 9 positions agree with TRBD1. The CDR3 runs to 18 residues. Per germline, CDR1 MNHEY and CDR2 SMNVEV (reference sequence). V lost 0 bases to trimming and J lost 0 bases; unmatched junction nucleotides: 8. The CDR3 nucleotides are TGTGCCAGCAGTTTATCGACTCGGACAGGGGAAATGAACACTGAAGCTTTCTTT. It codes for CASSLSTRTGEMNTEAFF.

V gene TRBV9 combines with J gene TRBJ1-1; D is uncertain. The germline V and J ends were trimmed by 0 bases and 5 bases, with 14 bases remaining between them. In germline, CDR1 is SGDLS, CDR2 YYNGEE. This CDR3 comprises 15 residues. DNA of the CDR3: TGTGCCAGCAGCGTAGTGGCCGCCGGTCGGACTGAAGCTTTCTTT. Protein: CASSVVAAGRTEAFF.

This rearrangement joins TRBV10-3 to TRBJ1-2, with 11 nucleotides matching TRBD1. V dropped 7 bases and J dropped 4; count of bases not matched to a gene: 2. The CDR3 has 13 amino acids. Looked up from germline, CDR1 is ENHRY and CDR2 is SYGVKD. The CDR3 loop reads CAITGTGGYGYTF. CDR3 coding DNA: TGTGCCATCACCGGGACAGGGGGCTATGGCTACACCTTC.

J is TRBJ1-1 and V is TRBV27; no reliable D call. The CDR3 has 12 amino acids. Trimming took 6 bases from V and 8 from J, leaving 13 bases between them. Germline V CDR1 and CDR2: MNHEY, SMNVEV (reference sequence). The CDR3 is CASRKRGYEAFF. CDR3 in DNA: TGTGCCAGCAGAAAACGGGGTTACGAAGCTTTCTTT.

The rearrangement uses TRBV7-9 and TRBJ2-1, with 8 bases matching TRBD2. Germline-derived CDR1 and CDR2 are SEHNR and FQNEAQ (reference sequence). CDR3 length: 14 amino acids. Unmatched junction bases numbered 8, after V lost 3 bases and J lost 10 bases. The CDR3 here is CASSFGGGSGEQFF. CDR3 nucleotide sequence: TGTGCCAGCAGCTTCGGCGGGGGGAGTGGGGAGCAGTTCTTC.

This clone was picked up a small number of times. J is TRBJ1-2 and V is TRBV9, with 7 bases lining up with TRBD1. From germline, CDR1 is SGDLS and CDR2 YYNGEE. V lost 5 bases, J lost 7 bases, and 8 bases stayed unmatched. CDR3 length: 13 residues. The CDR3 spells CASSPGTAGGYTF. The CDR3 region has the DNA TGTGCCAGCAGTCCCGGGACAGCGGGTGGCTACACCTTC.

J is TRBJ1-2 and V is TRBV30; D is uncertain. The germline V gene has CDR1 GTSNPN and CDR2 SVGIG (reference sequence). This CDR3 is built from 12 residues. The V and J ends lost 3 bases and 4 bases respectively, with 9 bases between them. The CDR3 DNA sequence: TGTGCCTGGAGACGGCAGTCCTATGGCTACACCTTC. As protein: CAWRRQSYGYTF.

The CDR3 DNA sequence: TGTGCCAGCAGTTTGTTGGGCTACGAGCAGTACTTC. This gives the protein CASSLLGYEQYF. V usage is TRBV28 and J usage is TRBJ2-5; D gene unclear. Near its end, the DNA agrees better with TRBJ2-7, so the J call may be wrong. The CDR3 consists of 12 residues. Germline values: CDR1 MDHEN, CDR2 SYDVKM.

This clone was found a few times. This rearrangement joins TRBV7-8 to TRBJ1-5; D not resolved. Germline V lookup: CDR1 SGHVS, CDR2 FQNEAQ. V was shortened by 5 bases and J by 2 bases, with 13 bases between the two germline ends. This CDR3 comprises 15 residues. The CDR3 sequence: CASSAQGTGNQPQHF. CDR3 in DNA: TGTGCCAGCAGCGCCCAAGGAACAGGCAATCAGCCCCAGCATTTT.

V usage is TRBV19 and J usage is TRBJ1-5; D is possibly TRBD1 (6 bases). The V end was cut by 6 bases, the J end by 5 bases, with 14 bases between. The CDR3 is 14 residues long. Germline CDR1 LNHDA, CDR2 SQIVND (reference sequence). This chain's CDR3 is CASRIRGGDQPQHF. The DNA for the CDR3 is TGTGCCAGTAGAATCAGGGGCGGAGATCAGCCCCAGCATTTT.